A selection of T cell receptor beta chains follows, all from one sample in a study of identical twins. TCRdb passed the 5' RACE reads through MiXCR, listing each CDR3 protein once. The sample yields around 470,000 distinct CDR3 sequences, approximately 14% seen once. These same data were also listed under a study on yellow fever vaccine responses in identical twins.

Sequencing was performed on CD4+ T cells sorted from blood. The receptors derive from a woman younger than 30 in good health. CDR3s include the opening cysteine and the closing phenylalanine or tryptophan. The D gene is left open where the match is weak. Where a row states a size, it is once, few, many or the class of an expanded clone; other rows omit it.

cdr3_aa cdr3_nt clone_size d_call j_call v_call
CASRLRGQESTDTQYF TGCGCCAGTAGGCTCCGGGGACAGGAGAGCACAGATACGCAGTATTTT few TRBD1 TRBJ2-3 TRBV5-1
CASSPLRGGANEQYF TGTGCCAGCAGTCCCCTTAGGGGGGGCGCGAACGAGCAGTACTTC NA NA TRBJ2-7 TRBV6-1
CASSRSGGQDDYGYTF TGCGCCAGCAGCCGGTCCGGGGGCCAGGATGACTATGGCTACACCTTC NA NA TRBJ1-2 TRBV4-1
CASSYSGQGVYGYTF TGTGCCAGCAGTTACTCGGGACAGGGGGTCTATGGCTACACCTTC few TRBD1 TRBJ1-2 TRBV6-5
CATRQGADYEQYF TGTGCCACCAGACAGGGGGCGGATTACGAGCAGTACTTC few TRBD1 TRBJ2-7 TRBV24-1
CSVLGRDRSYNEQFF TGCAGCGTCTTGGGACGGGACCGTTCCTACAATGAGCAGTTCTTC few NA TRBJ2-1 TRBV29-1
CASGLVLAGGRTDTQYF TGTGCTAGTGGTTTGGTACTGGCGGGAGGGAGAACAGATACGCAGTATTTT few TRBD2 TRBJ2-3 TRBV12-5
CASSLGAGLGGANVLTF TGCGCCAGCAGCTTAGGGGCAGGCCTGGGAGGGGCCAACGTCCTGACTTTC NA NA TRBJ2-6 TRBV5-1
CASSVSTSPGRGADTQYF TGTGCCAGCAGCGTATCCACTAGTCCGGGACGGGGGGCAGATACGCAGTATTTT few TRBD2 TRBJ2-3 TRBV11-2
CASSQDTTHEQYF TGTGCCAGCAGCCAAGATACCACCCACGAGCAGTACTTC few NA TRBJ2-7 TRBV14
CASSKGGSTEAFF TGTGCCAGCAGTAAAGGGGGTAGCACTGAAGCTTTCTTT few NA TRBJ1-1 TRBV12-3/TRBV12-4
CASSLGDIQETQYF TGTGCCAGCAGCTTAGGGGACATCCAAGAGACCCAGTACTTC few NA TRBJ2-5 TRBV7-2
CARTSGTVQFF TGTGCCAGGACTAGCGGGACTGTTCAGTTCTTC many TRBD2 TRBJ2-1 TRBV2
CSAGSGRQRYEQYF TGCAGTGCGGGTAGCGGGAGGCAACGGTACGAGCAGTACTTC few TRBD2 TRBJ2-7 TRBV20-1
CASSQGQRINEKLFF TGCGCCAGCAGCCAAGGTCAGCGGATAAATGAAAAACTGTTTTTT few NA TRBJ1-4 TRBV4-1
CSARDPGLGSNEQFF TGCAGTGCTAGAGATCCGGGACTAGGGAGTAATGAGCAGTTCTTC few TRBD2 TRBJ2-1 TRBV20-1
CASSLYRPGANVLTF TGTGCCAGCAGTTTATATAGACCCGGGGCCAACGTCCTGACTTTC NA NA TRBJ2-6 TRBV28
CASSQGVADQETQYF TGTGCCAGCAGTCAAGGAGTAGCGGACCAAGAGACCCAGTACTTC NA NA TRBJ2-5 TRBV3-1
CASTSRGVAGYNEQFF TGTGCCAGCACCTCTCGTGGAGTAGCGGGCTACAATGAGCAGTTCTTC NA TRBD2 TRBJ2-1 TRBV28
CASSEWFRTGGETQYF TGTGCCAGCAGTGAATGGTTTCGGACAGGGGGCGAGACCCAGTACTTC NA TRBD1 TRBJ2-5 TRBV6-1
CSVDRGNGEQYF TGCAGCGTTGACAGGGGAAACGGCGAGCAGTACTTC NA NA TRBJ2-7 TRBV29-1
CASSQLPPNTEAFF TGTGCCAGCTCACAGTTGCCACCGAACACTGAAGCTTTCTTT few NA TRBJ1-1 TRBV18
CASIVELANEQFF TGTGCCAGCATCGTAGAGTTGGCAAATGAGCAGTTCTTC few NA TRBJ2-1 TRBV2
CSALPGQINEQFF TGCAGCGCCCTACCGGGACAGATCAATGAGCAGTTCTTC few TRBD1 TRBJ2-1 TRBV29-1
CASSSGQTGNTEAFF TGTGCCAGCAGCTCTGGACAGACCGGGAACACTGAAGCTTTCTTT once NA TRBJ1-1 TRBV6-1
CASSLASLIDTQYF TGCGCCAGCAGCTTGGCTAGCCTGATAGATACGCAGTATTTT few NA TRBJ2-3 TRBV5-1
CASSLRLAVYNEQFF TGTGCCAGCAGTTTAAGACTAGCGGTTTACAATGAGCAGTTCTTC few TRBD2 TRBJ2-1 TRBV12-3/TRBV12-4